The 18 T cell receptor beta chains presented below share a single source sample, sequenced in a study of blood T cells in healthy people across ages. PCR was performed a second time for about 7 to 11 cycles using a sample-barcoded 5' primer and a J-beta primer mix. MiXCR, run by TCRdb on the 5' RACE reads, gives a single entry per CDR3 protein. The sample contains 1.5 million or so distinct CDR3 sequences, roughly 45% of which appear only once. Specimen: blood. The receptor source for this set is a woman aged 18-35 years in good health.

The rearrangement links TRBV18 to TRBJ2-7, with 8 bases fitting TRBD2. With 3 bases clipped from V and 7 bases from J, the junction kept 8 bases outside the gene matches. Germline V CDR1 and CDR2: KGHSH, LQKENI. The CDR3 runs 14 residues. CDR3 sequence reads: CASSPGGALGEQYF. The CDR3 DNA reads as TGTGCCAGCTCACCCGGGGGGGCTCTGGGGGAGCAGTACTTC. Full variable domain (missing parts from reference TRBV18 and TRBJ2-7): NAGVMQNPRHLVRRRGQEARLRCSPMKGHSHVYWYRQLPEEGLKFMVYLQKENIIDESGMPKERFSAEFPKEGPSILRIQQVVRGDSAAYFCASSPGGALGEQYFGPGTRLTVT.

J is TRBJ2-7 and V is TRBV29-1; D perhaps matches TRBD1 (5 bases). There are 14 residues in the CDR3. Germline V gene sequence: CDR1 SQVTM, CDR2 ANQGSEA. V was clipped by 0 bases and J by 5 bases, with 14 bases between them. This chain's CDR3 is CSVEDRQGWNEQYF. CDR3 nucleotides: TGCAGCGTTGAAGATCGGCAGGGTTGGAACGAGCAGTACTTC.

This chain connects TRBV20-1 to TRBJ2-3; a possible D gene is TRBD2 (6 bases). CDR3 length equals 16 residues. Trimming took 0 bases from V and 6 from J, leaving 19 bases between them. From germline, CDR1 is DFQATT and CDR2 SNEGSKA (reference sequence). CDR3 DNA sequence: TGCAGTGCTAGAGATCAGGACGGTTGGGGGGAGGATACGCAGTATTTT. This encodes CSARDQDGWGEDTQYF.

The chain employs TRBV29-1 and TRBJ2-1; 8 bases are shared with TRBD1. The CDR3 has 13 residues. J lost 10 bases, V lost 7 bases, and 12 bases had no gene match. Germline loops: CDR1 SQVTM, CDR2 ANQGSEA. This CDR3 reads CSEDRTGTGEQFF. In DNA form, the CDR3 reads TGCAGCGAGGATCGGACAGGGACTGGCGAGCAGTTCTTC.

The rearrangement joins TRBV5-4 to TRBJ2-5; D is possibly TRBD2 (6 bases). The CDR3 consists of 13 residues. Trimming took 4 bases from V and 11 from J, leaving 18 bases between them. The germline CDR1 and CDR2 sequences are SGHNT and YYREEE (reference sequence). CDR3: CASSLSGPNEQYF. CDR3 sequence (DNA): TGTGCCAGCAGCCTTAGCGGACCCAATGAGCAGTACTTC.

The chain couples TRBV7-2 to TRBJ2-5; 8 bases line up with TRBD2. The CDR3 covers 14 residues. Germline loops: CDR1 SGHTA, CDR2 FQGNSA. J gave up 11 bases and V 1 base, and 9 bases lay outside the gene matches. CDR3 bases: TGTGCCAGCAGCTTAGGGGGTAGCGGGATTGAGCAGTACTTC. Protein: CASSLGGSGIEQYF.

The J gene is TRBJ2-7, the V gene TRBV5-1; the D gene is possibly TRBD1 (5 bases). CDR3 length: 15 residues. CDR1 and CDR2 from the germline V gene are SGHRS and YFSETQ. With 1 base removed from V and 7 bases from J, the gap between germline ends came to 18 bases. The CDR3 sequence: CASSLPWQGGNEQYF. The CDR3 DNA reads TGCGCCAGCAGCTTGCCCTGGCAGGGCGGCAATGAGCAGTACTTC.

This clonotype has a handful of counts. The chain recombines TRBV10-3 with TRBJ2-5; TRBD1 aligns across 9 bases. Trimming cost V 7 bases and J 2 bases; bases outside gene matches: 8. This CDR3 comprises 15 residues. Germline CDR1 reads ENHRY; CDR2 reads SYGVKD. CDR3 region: CAIKQGAQLQETQYF. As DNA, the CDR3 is TGTGCCATCAAACAGGGGGCCCAATTACAAGAGACCCAGTACTTC.

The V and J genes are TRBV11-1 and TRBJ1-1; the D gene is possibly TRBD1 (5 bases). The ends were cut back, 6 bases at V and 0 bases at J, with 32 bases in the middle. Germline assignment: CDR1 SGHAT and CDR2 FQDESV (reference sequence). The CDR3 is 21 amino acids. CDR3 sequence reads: CASRFLPGSSGLVDMNTEAFF. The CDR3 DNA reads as TGTGCCAGCAGATTCCTCCCAGGCAGCTCGGGACTGGTCGATATGAACACTGAAGCTTTCTTT.

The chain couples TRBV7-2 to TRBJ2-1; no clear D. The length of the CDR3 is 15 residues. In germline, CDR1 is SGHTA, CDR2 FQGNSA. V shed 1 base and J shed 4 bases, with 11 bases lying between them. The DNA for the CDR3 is TGTGCCAGCAGCTTAGGAACGGCGGCGTACAATGAGCAGTTCTTC. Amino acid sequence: CASSLGTAAYNEQFF.

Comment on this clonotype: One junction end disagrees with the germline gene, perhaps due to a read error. The CDR3 protein is CTSSLGARDRVTYTF. In nucleotides, the CDR3 is TGTACCAGCAGTTTAGGGGCGAGGGACAGGGTCACCTACACCTTC. V usage is TRBV28 and J usage is TRBJ1-2; 9 bases fit TRBD1. Germline loops: CDR1 MDHEN, CDR2 SYDVKM. The CDR3 contains 15 residues.

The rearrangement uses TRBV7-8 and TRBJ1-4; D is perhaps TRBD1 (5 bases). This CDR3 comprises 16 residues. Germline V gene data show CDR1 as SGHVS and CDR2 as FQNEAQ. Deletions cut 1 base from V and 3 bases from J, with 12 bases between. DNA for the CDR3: TGTGCCAGCAGCTTAGAGGGGATTGTAGCTAATGAAAAACTGTTTTTT. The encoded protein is CASSLEGIVANEKLFF.

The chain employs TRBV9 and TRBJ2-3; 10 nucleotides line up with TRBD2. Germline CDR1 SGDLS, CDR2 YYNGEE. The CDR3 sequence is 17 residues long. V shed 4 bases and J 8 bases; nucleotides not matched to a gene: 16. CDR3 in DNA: TGTGCCAGCAGCCCCACTATGAACGGACTAGCGGAAGGTACGCAGTATTTT. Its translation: CASSPTMNGLAEGTQYF. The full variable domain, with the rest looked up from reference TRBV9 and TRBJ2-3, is DSGVTQTPKHLITATGQRVTLRCSPRSGDLSVYWYQQSLDQGLQFLIQYYNGEERAKGNILERFSAQQFPDLHSELNLSSLELGDSALYFCASSPTMNGLAEGTQYFGPGTRLTVL.

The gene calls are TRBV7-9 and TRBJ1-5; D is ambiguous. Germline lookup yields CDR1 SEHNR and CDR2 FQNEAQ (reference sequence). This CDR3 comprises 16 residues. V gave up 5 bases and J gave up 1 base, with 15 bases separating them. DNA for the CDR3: TGTGCCAGCAGCGTGACCGGAGGGAGCAGCAATCAGCCCCAGCATTTT. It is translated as CASSVTGGSSNQPQHF.

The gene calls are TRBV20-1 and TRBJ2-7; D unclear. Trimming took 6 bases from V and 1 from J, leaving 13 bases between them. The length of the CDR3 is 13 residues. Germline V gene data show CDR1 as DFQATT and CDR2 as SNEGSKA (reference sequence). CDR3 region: CSANHGLSYEQYF. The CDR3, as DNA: TGCAGTGCAAACCATGGTTTATCCTACGAGCAGTACTTC.

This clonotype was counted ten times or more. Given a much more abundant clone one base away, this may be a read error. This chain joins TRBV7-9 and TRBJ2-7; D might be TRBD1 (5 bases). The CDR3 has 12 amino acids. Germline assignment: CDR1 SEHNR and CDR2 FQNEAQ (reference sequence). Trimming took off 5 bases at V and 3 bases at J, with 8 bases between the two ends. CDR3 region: CASSRQIYEQYF. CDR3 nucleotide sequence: TGTGCCAGCAGCCGACAGATCTACGAGCAGTACTTC.

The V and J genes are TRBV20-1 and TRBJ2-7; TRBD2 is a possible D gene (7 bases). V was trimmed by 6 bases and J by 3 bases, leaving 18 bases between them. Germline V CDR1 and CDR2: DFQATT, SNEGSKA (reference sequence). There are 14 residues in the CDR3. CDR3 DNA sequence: TGCAGTGCCTCGGGCGGGGGCTTCATCTACGAGCAGTACTTC. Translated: CSASGGGFIYEQYF.

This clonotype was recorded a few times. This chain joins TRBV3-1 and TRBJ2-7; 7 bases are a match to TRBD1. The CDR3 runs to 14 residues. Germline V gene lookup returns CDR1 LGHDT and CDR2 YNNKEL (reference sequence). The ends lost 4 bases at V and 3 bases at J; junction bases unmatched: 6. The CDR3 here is CASSPGQKVYEQYF. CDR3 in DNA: TGTGCCAGCAGCCCGGGACAGAAGGTCTACGAGCAGTACTTC.